The clone carrying this T cell receptor beta chain was detected a few times. The sample is drawn from a study of T cells in Graves' hyperthyroidism and ophthalmopathy. Study information: Upon initial diagnosis and before any treatment, peripheral blood was collected.

If no ophthalmopathy progression occurred within 18 months, Graves' hyperthyroidism was stable. Clinicians diagnosed patients from clinical symptoms, serum thyroxine and TRAb, thyroid ultrasound and orbital computed tomography. The investigators amplified TCR beta CDR3 regions from RNA transcripts. Researchers ran a first-round RT-PCR on the TCR CDR3 using the HTBI primer set. One entry per CDR3 protein results from TCRdb running MiXCR on the multiplex PCR reads. The sample yields around 690,000 distinct CDR3 sequences, roughly 17% seen once. Sequenced: blood. The sequence derives from a man in his fifties with Graves' hyperthyroidism.

CDR3 nucleotides: TGCGCCAGCAGCCGGGGGACAGCCTCTGGAAACACCATATATTTT. This translates into CASSRGTASGNTIYF. The chain is built from TRBV4-1 and TRBJ1-3, with 7 bases identical to TRBD1. In germline, CDR1 is MGHRA, CDR2 YSYEKL. This CDR3 is 15 amino acids long. J was trimmed by 0 bases and V by 4 bases; bases with no gene match: 3.